This T cell receptor beta chain was sequenced during a study of cytomegalovirus exposure and HLA in healthy donors. Primers included in the PCR were 60 Vbeta and 13 Jbeta primers. This table comes from immunoSEQ multiplex PCR, and its TCRdb copy is limited to in-frame clones, with some not included. Here the sample spans 35,000 to 45,000 clones, around half being singletons. Sequenced material: PBMCs. The TCR comes from a woman in her 40s in good health and CMV-seropositive.

CDR3 DNA: TGTGCCATCTGGAGGTCTGACACCGGGGAGCTGTTTTTT. Translation gives CAIWRSDTGELFF. The chain uses TRBV10-3 and TRBJ2-2; maybe TRBD2 (5 bases). The germline V and J ends were trimmed by 8 bases and 3 bases, with 10 bases remaining between them. This CDR3 is built from 13 residues. The germline gives CDR1 ENHRY, CDR2 SYGVKD.